A single sample is the source of the 28 T cell receptor beta chains below, sequenced in a study of shared clonotypes between healthy human individuals. Some clones are missing from TCRdb's copy, which holds only in-frame ones; the method was immunoSEQ multiplex PCR. The table records 950,000 to 1,100,000 clones, 75% of them present only once. Sequenced sample: memory CD4+ T cells sorted from blood. Subset described: CD45RA-negative fraction. All receptors come from a young man in good health.

The CDR3 DNA follows: TGTGCCAGTATCATGGGGGGGGAGAACACTGAAGCTTTCTTT. Translation: CASIMGGENTEAFF. This chain connects TRBV19 to TRBJ1-1, with D perhaps TRBD1 (5 bases). V shed 7 bases and J shed 1 base, with 13 bases lying between them. This CDR3 is built from 14 residues. Germline V gene sequence: CDR1 LNHDA, CDR2 SQIVND (reference sequence).

Only one count was recorded for this clone. This chain's CDR3 is CASSYKGEKLFF. The CDR3 DNA follows: TGTGCCAGCAGTTACAAGGGGGAAAAACTGTTTTTT. The J gene is TRBJ1-4, the V gene TRBV6-5; possible D gene TRBD1, 5 bases. CDR1 and CDR2 (germline): MNHEY, SVGAGI. Trimming removed 2 bases from V and 8 bases from J, with 6 bases in between. This CDR3 is built from 12 residues.

The V gene is TRBV10-2, the J gene TRBJ1-1; D not resolved. This CDR3 has 13 residues. Germline CDR1 reads WSHSY; CDR2 reads SAAADI. V dropped 10 bases and J dropped 1 base, with 13 bases sitting between them. In nucleotides, the CDR3 is TGCGCCACCGCCTCCGCAGCGAACACTGAAGCTTTCTTT. Encoded protein: CATASAANTEAFF.

As to this clone: Within the sample, other DNA sequences also encode this same CDR3. The gene calls are TRBV11-2 and TRBJ2-3; TRBD2 might be the D (7 bases). Germline V gives CDR1 SGHAT, CDR2 FQNNGV. Deletions cut 1 base from V and 2 bases from J, with 10 bases between. CDR3 length equals 15 residues. Here the CDR3 reads CASSLAGGPTDTQYF. The CDR3 DNA follows: TGTGCCAGCAGCTTAGCGGGGGGCCCCACAGATACGCAGTATTTT.

The chain recombines TRBV6-1 with TRBJ1-1; D ambiguous. CDR3 length: 17 amino acids. Germline values: CDR1 MNHNS, CDR2 SASEGT. V lost 1 base to trimming and J lost 0 bases, with 15 bases between them. The CDR3 protein is CASSEVMQALMNTEAFF. In DNA form, the CDR3 reads TGTGCCAGCAGTGAAGTCATGCAGGCACTCATGAACACTGAAGCTTTCTTT.

The V call is TRBV18, the J call TRBJ1-4; TRBD1 matches 8 bases. Germline lookup yields CDR1 KGHSH and CDR2 LQKENI. The CDR3 is 17 amino acids. V lost 3 bases and J lost 8; bases outside the gene matches: 14. The DNA of the CDR3 is TGTGCCAGCTCACCGAGTCTCCTCGGACAGGGCTACGAAAAACTGTTTTTT. Translation gives CASSPSLLGQGYEKLFF.

V gene TRBV2 combines with J gene TRBJ2-5; the D gene could be TRBD1 or TRBD2 (5 bases each). The CDR3 length is 13 residues. CDR1 and CDR2 (germline): SNHLY, FYNNEI. V lost 2 bases, J lost 4 bases, and 8 bases lay in between. DNA of the CDR3: TGTGCCAGCAGTGAACTGGGGGTAGAGACCCAGTACTTC. Translating it yields CASSELGVETQYF. The full variable domain, in which reference TRBV2 and TRBJ2-5 provide the parts outside the CDR3, is EPEVTQTPSHQVTQMGQEVILRCVPISNHLYFYWYRQILGQKVEFLVSFYNNEISEKSEIFDDQFSVERPDGSNFTLKIRSTKLEDSAMYFCASSELGVETQYFGPGTRLLVL.

The V and J genes are TRBV9 and TRBJ1-3; unclear D gene. The germline gives CDR1 SGDLS, CDR2 YYNGEE. The CDR3 runs 13 residues. Between the trimmed V and J ends, which lost 3 bases and 2 bases, there was a span of 6 bases. In nucleotides, the CDR3 is TGTGCCAGCAGCGAAGGAGCTGGAAACACCATATATTTT. Its protein product is CASSEGAGNTIYF.

J is TRBJ2-2 and V is TRBV9, with 10 bases that match TRBD1. Trimming cost V 3 bases and J 2 bases; bases outside gene matches: 10. Germline-derived CDR1 and CDR2 are SGDLS and YYNGEE. The CDR3 has 18 amino acids. The CDR3 DNA is TGTGCCAGCAGCGCAGGGTTGGGGACAGGGGTTAACACCGGGGAGCTGTTTTTT. Its translation: CASSAGLGTGVNTGELFF.

The chain links TRBV2 to TRBJ1-1, with 11 bases that match TRBD1. Trimming removed 5 bases from V and 4 bases from J; junction bases left unmatched: 12. This CDR3 contains 17 residues. Germline V gives CDR1 SNHLY, CDR2 FYNNEI. The CDR3 coding sequence is TGTGCCAGCAGTCGCGTAAGAGCCGGGACAGGGGGCACTGAAGCTTTCTTT. It encodes CASSRVRAGTGGTEAFF.

The CDR3 DNA follows: TGTGCCAGCAGTTACCGGCAGGGTTCGAGAGGAAACACCATATATTTT. Amino acid sequence: CASSYRQGSRGNTIYF. The chain carries TRBV6-5 and TRBJ1-3; a possible D gene is TRBD1 (5 bases). The CDR3 length is 16 residues. Trimming stripped 2 bases from V and 4 bases from J, with 15 bases between. The germline gives CDR1 MNHEY, CDR2 SVGAGI.

This clone was found a few times. Additional DNA sequences in this sample encode the identical CDR3. The chain is built from TRBV27 and TRBJ1-6; 9 positions match TRBD1. Germline loops: CDR1 MNHEY, CDR2 SMNVEV (reference sequence). The CDR3 consists of 15 residues. V gave up 5 bases and J gave up 7 bases; unmatched junction bases: 6. The CDR3 is CASSPTDRGNSPLHF. The CDR3, as DNA: TGTGCCAGCAGTCCAACCGACAGGGGGAATTCACCCCTCCACTTT.

The chain employs TRBV6-1 and TRBJ1-2; 9 bases are shared with TRBD1. V dropped 7 bases and J dropped 7; count of bases not matched to a gene: 10. Per germline, CDR1 MNHNS and CDR2 SASEGT. CDR3 size: 14 residues. CDR3 loop: CASNEIDRGSGYTF. In nucleotides, the CDR3 is TGTGCCAGCAACGAGATAGACAGGGGGTCTGGCTACACCTTC.

The V call is TRBV6-1, the J call TRBJ1-1; 7 bases fit TRBD1. This CDR3 contains 15 residues. With 3 bases clipped from V and 2 bases from J, the junction kept 6 bases outside the gene matches. CDR1 is MNHNS, CDR2 SASEGT, per germline. CDR3 sequence reads: CASSDRAGGNTEAFF. The CDR3 DNA reads TGTGCCAGCAGTGACCGGGCAGGGGGTAACACTGAAGCTTTCTTT.

The chain recombines TRBV9 with TRBJ1-1; D call uncertain. V was shortened by 0 bases and J by 0 bases, with 9 bases between the two germline ends. Per the germline V gene, CDR1 is SGDLS and CDR2 is YYNGEE. The CDR3 loop spans 15 amino acids. The CDR3 DNA follows: TGTGCCAGCAGCGTAGGAGGGAGGGTGAACACTGAAGCTTTCTTT. Its translation: CASSVGGRVNTEAFF.

Only a few counts were recorded for this clone. The chain has TRBV18 and TRBJ2-7; D is unclear. The CDR3 length is 14 residues. The V end was cut by 5 bases, the J end by 5 bases, with 16 bases between. Germline V gene lookup returns CDR1 KGHSH and CDR2 LQKENI. Here the CDR3 DNA reads TGTGCCAGCTCAGAGGACGCCCGTAGAGACGAGCAGTACTTC. Protein sequence: CASSEDARRDEQYF.

This rearrangement joins TRBV19 to TRBJ1-5; 7 positions match TRBD1. V gave up 3 bases and J gave up 4 bases; unmatched junction bases: 6. CDR3 length equals 15 residues. CDR1 and CDR2 (germline): LNHDA, SQIVND (reference sequence). Here the CDR3 reads CASSMGRGLNQPQHF. CDR3 bases: TGTGCCAGTAGTATGGGTAGGGGGCTAAATCAGCCCCAGCATTTT. Drawing the rest from reference TRBV19 and TRBJ1-5, the complete variable domain is DGGITQSPKYLFRKEGQNVTLSCEQNLNHDAMYWYRQDPGQGLRLIYYSQIVNDFQKGDIAEGYSVSREKKESFPLTVTSAQKNPTAFYLCASSMGRGLNQPQHFGDGTRLSIL.

The chain couples TRBV10-2 to TRBJ2-1, with 8 bases lining up with TRBD1. The CDR3 has 14 amino acids. Trimming took 7 bases from V and 5 from J; bases not matched to a gene: 7. Germline-derived CDR1 and CDR2 are WSHSY and SAAADI. CDR3 DNA: TGCGCCAGCAACTCAGGACAGGGCCACAATGAGCAGTTCTTC. Translated: CASNSGQGHNEQFF.

A note on this clone: Other DNA sequences within the sample encode an identical CDR3. DNA of the CDR3: TGTGCCTGGAGGGACAGGGGCGACACTGAAGCTTTCTTT. Encoded protein: CAWRDRGDTEAFF. The chain recombines TRBV30 with TRBJ1-1; 9 bases map to TRBD1. Unmatched junction bases numbered 2, after V lost 3 bases and J lost 3 bases. Per germline, CDR1 GTSNPN and CDR2 SVGIG (reference sequence). CDR3 length: 13 amino acids.

The chain is built from TRBV19 and TRBJ2-7; D ambiguous. Germline V gives CDR1 LNHDA, CDR2 SQIVND (reference sequence). Trimming stripped 5 bases from V and 2 bases from J, with 10 bases between. CDR3 size: 13 residues. The CDR3 DNA reads TGTGCCAGTAGTTGGACGTCAGCCTACGAGCAGTACTTC. Amino acids: CASSWTSAYEQYF.

This clone appeared a few times. The chain couples TRBV30 to TRBJ1-3; D unresolved. This CDR3 has 13 residues. Germline V gene sequence: CDR1 GTSNPN, CDR2 SVGIG (reference sequence). V was trimmed by 6 bases and J by 0 bases, leaving 9 bases between them. The CDR3 here is CACARDSGNTIYF. For the CDR3, the DNA is TGTGCCTGTGCTAGGGACTCTGGAAACACCATATATTTT.

The chain recombines TRBV18 with TRBJ1-1; D not certain. The V end lost 2 bases, the J end lost 4 bases, and 20 bases lay between the germline ends. The CDR3 loop spans 17 amino acids. CDR1 and CDR2 from the germline V gene are KGHSH and LQKENI. The CDR3 spells CASSPTQSVLTTTEAFF. DNA for the CDR3: TGTGCCAGCTCACCAACGCAGAGCGTTCTTACGACCACTGAAGCTTTCTTT. Supplemented by reference TRBV18 and TRBJ1-1, the full variable domain reads NAGVMQNPRHLVRRRGQEARLRCSPMKGHSHVYWYRQLPEEGLKFMVYLQKENIIDESGMPKERFSAEFPKEGPSILRIQQVVRGDSAAYFCASSPTQSVLTTTEAFFGQGTRLTVV.

This rearrangement joins TRBV2 to TRBJ2-7; 7 nucleotides line up with TRBD1. CDR1 is SNHLY and CDR2 is FYNNEI in the germline V gene. The CDR3 length is 14 residues. V was pared by 3 bases and J by 4 bases, with 6 bases of the junction left unmatched. The CDR3 DNA follows: TGTGCCAGCAGTGATCTGGCAGGGGGATACGAGCAGTACTTC. Its translation is CASSDLAGGYEQYF.

This rearrangement joins TRBV30 to TRBJ1-5, with no clear D. There are 15 residues in the CDR3. Germline V CDR1 and CDR2: GTSNPN, SVGIG (reference sequence). The ends were cut back, 0 bases at V and 7 bases at J, with 16 bases in the middle. CDR3 amino acids: CAWSVRRGRGQPQHF. CDR3 DNA: TGTGCCTGGAGTGTACGGCGGGGAAGAGGGCAGCCCCAGCATTTT.

The chain is built from TRBV29-1 and TRBJ2-7; unclear D gene. Trimming shortened V by 5 bases and J by 5 bases, and 10 bases separated the two germline ends. The CDR3 contains 11 residues. Germline loops: CDR1 SQVTM, CDR2 ANQGSEA. CDR3 in amino acids: CSVTDGDEQYF. CDR3 coding DNA: TGCAGCGTTACGGACGGTGACGAGCAGTACTTC.

In this sample, this clone turned up a few times. The chain couples TRBV25-1 to TRBJ2-3; maybe TRBD2 (6 bases). Germline CDR1 and CDR2: MGHDK and SYGVNS. V was shortened by 4 bases and J by 4 bases, with 12 bases between the two germline ends. CDR3 length equals 14 residues. The CDR3 loop reads CASSGTKAADTQYF. DNA of the CDR3: TGTGCCAGCAGTGGGACTAAAGCTGCAGATACGCAGTATTTT.

A single count supports this clone. The chain links TRBV12-1 to TRBJ2-7; the table's D call, TRBD2, was not checked against the DNA. TRBV12-1 is listed as a pseudogene. The CDR3 has 16 residues. Here the CDR3 reads CASSFEIGGGSYEQYF. DNA for the CDR3: TGTGCCAGCAGCTTTGAGATTGGGGGGGGCAGTTACGAGCAGTACTTC.

There are a few counts of this clone. V and J are TRBV9 and TRBJ1-1, with D uncertain. The V end was cut by 1 base, the J end by 4 bases, with 11 bases between. The CDR3 consists of 14 residues. CDR1 and CDR2 (germline): SGDLS, YYNGEE. CDR3 region: CASSVRPVGTEAFF. Written as DNA, the CDR3 is TGTGCCAGCAGCGTACGTCCGGTCGGCACTGAAGCTTTCTTT. Full variable domain (missing parts from reference TRBV9 and TRBJ1-1): DSGVTQTPKHLITATGQRVTLRCSPRSGDLSVYWYQQSLDQGLQFLIQYYNGEERAKGNILERFSAQQFPDLHSELNLSSLELGDSALYFCASSVRPVGTEAFFGQGTRLTVV.